Included here is one T cell receptor beta chain sequence, with context. This CDR3 is 16 amino acids long. The germline V gene encodes CDR1 KGHDR and CDR2 SFDVKD. The V gene lost 4 bases and the J gene lost 6 bases, with 17 bases spanning the gap. This specimen belongs to a study of blood T cell repertoires in COVID-19. In the study overall: Spain, Italy and the United States supplied samples that represented acute and convalescent COVID-19. In each case, the material was cDNA or gDNA derived from T cells, B-cell-depleted T cells, or PBMCs.

In the original processing: Nucleated cell counts were estimated from reference gene primer amplification. Measured with immunoSEQ multiplex PCR; TCRdb has only the in-frame clones, and not every one. The D gene and trimming were derived from the DNA, and the V and J assignments and clone size from that table. The sample yields hundreds of thousands of clones, around 90% seen once. The sample taken for sequencing was peripheral blood. The receptor was isolated from a man aged 18 to 29 with active or convalescent COVID-19. The genes are TRBV24-1 and TRBJ2-2; TRBD1 is a possible D gene (7 bases). CDR3 coding DNA: TGTGCCACCAGTGAGGGTGGAGGGGGCGCAGCCGGGGAGCTGTTTTTT. It yields the protein CATSEGGGGAAGELFF.